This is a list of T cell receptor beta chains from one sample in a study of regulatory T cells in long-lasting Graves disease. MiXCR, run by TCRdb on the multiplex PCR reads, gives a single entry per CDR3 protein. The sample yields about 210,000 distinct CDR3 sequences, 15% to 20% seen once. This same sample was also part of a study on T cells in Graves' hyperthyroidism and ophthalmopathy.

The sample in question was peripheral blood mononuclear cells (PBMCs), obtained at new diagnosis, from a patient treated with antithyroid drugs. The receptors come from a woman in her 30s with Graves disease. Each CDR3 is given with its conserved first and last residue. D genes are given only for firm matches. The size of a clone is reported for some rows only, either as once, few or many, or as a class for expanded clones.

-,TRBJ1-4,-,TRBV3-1,TGTGCCAGCAGCCAAGATCCGACAGGCTGGGCGACTAATGAAAAACTGTTTTTT,CASSQDPTGWATNEKLFF
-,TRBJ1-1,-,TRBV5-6,TGTGCCAGCAGCCCCGGACAGACGAACACTGAAGCTTTCTTT,CASSPGQTNTEAFF
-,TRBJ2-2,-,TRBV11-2,TGTGCCAGCAGCCACGGGCGAGTGGGTATCGGGGAGCTGTTTTTT,CASSHGRVGIGELFF
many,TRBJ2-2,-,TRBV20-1,TGCGGGCTTTGGCAGGGCGGGGAGCTGTTTTTT,CGLWQGGELFF
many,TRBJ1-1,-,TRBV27,TGTGCCAGCAGTTCGGGGTTGAACACTGAAGCTTTCTTT,CASSSGLNTEAFF
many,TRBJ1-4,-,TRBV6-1,TGTGCCAGCATTCCCGGGACGTATGAAAAACTGTTTTTT,CASIPGTYEKLFF
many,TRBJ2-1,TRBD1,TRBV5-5,TGTGCCAGCAGCTTGGGGGACAGGTTTTCCTACAATGAGCAGTTCTTC,CASSLGDRFSYNEQFF
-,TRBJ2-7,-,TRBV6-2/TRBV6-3,TGTGCCAGCAGCCCTGAGGTGTCCGTTCGTTACGAGCAGTACTTC,CASSPEVSVRYEQYF
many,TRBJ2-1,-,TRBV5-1,TGCGCCAGCAGTGGAATAGTCTTCTCCAATGAGCAGTTCTTC,CASSGIVFSNEQFF
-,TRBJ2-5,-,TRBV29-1,TGCAGCGTTGACGGGGCCCTGGGAGAGACCCAGTACTTC,CSVDGALGETQYF
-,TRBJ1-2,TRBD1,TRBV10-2,TGCGCCAGCAGTGATAGGACAGGGGGCGGGTATGGCTACACCTTC,CASSDRTGGGYGYTF
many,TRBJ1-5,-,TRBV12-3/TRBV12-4,TGTGCCAGCAGCACCGGACGGAGACATAGCAATCAGCCCCAGCATTTT,CASSTGRRHSNQPQHF
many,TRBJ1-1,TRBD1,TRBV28,TGTGCCAGCAGTTCAAGGGGGCGCGAGTACACTGAAGCTTTCTTT,CASSSRGREYTEAFF
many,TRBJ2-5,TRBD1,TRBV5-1,TGCGCCAGCAGCCCAAACAGGGGCGAAGAGACCCAGTACTTC,CASSPNRGEETQYF
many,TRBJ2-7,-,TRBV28,TGTGCCAGCAGTCCTGACTGGTCCGAGCAGTACTTC,CASSPDWSEQYF
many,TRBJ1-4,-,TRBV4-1,TGCGCCAGCAGCTCCGACCAGCAGGGTGGAAAACTGTTTTTT,CASSSDQQGGKLFF
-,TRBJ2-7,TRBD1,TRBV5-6,TGTGCCAGCAGCCGGGACAGGGAAACCTACGAGCAGTACTTC,CASSRDRETYEQYF
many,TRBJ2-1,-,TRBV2,TGTGCCAGCATCAAGGCCCACCCGTACAATGAGCAGTTCTTC,CASIKAHPYNEQFF
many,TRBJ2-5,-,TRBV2,TGTGCCAGCAGCCCCCGCCCTGGGCCGGAGGAAAAGACCCAGTACTTC,CASSPRPGPEEKTQYF
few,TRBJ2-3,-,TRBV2,TGTGCCAGCAGTGAATCCGTGGGGAGATTCACAGATACGCAGTATTTT,CASSESVGRFTDTQYF
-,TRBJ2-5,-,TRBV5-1,TGCGCCAACAGCTTGGTCGGCAGCCCCCCTCAAGAGACCCAGTACTTC,CANSLVGSPPQETQYF
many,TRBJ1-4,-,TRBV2,TGTGCCAGCAGTGAAGCGCATTATGAAAAACTGTTTTTT,CASSEAHYEKLFF
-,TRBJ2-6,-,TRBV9,TGTGCCAGCAGCGTAGCTACGTGGTCCGGGGCCAACGTCCTGACTTTC,CASSVATWSGANVLTF
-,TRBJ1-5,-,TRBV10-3,TGTGCCATCAGTGAGTCCGGGAACCAGCCCCAGCATTTT,CAISESGNQPQHF
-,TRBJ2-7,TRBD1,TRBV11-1,TGTGCCAGCAGCGCCCGGACAGGGGGGTACGAGCAGTACTTC,CASSARTGGYEQYF
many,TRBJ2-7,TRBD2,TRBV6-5,TGTGCCAGCAGTTACTCAGCGGGAGCCAAGTACTTC,CASSYSAGAKYF
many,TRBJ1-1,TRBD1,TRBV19,TGTGCCAGTAGTATAGGGGGACAGGGGGCGAAGATTGAAGCTTTCTTT,CASSIGGQGAKIEAFF
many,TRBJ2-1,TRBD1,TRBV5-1,TGCGCCAGCAGCTCGGGACAGGGAACCTACAATGAGCAGTTCTTC,CASSSGQGTYNEQFF
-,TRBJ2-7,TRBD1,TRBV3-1,TGTGCCAGCAGCCAGGGGGACAGGGTCTACGAGCAGTACTTC,CASSQGDRVYEQYF
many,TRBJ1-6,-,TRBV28,TGTGCCAGCAGCCAAAATCACCGGGGGTCACCCCTCCACTTT,CASSQNHRGSPLHF
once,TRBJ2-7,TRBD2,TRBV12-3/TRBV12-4,TGTGCCAGCGGTTTACTAGCGGGGGGCGAGCAGTACTTC,CASGLLAGGEQYF
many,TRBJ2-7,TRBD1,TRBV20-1,TGCAGTGGCTCGACAGGGGGTTACGAGCAGTACTTC,CSGSTGGYEQYF
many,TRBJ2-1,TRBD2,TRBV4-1,TGCGCCAGCAGCCAACTTGGACTAGCGGCCTCCTACAATGAGCAGTTCTTC,CASSQLGLAASYNEQFF
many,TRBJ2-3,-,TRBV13,TGTGCCAGCAGCTTTAGTGGCGATGGTACGCAGTATTTT,CASSFSGDGTQYF
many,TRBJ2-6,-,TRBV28,TGTGCCAGCAGTCCCAGGGACCCTGGGGCCAACGTCCTGACTTTC,CASSPRDPGANVLTF
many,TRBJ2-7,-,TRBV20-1,TGCAGTGCCACAAAGGCCCCTACTAGTTACCGCGAGCAGTACTTC,CSATKAPTSYREQYF
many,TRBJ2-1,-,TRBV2,TGTGCCCCGGTCCGCGACCTAGGAGATGAGCAGTTCTTC,CAPVRDLGDEQFF
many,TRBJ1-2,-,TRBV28,TGTGCCAGCAGTCCCGGACGCCCGACGTACACCTTC,CASSPGRPTYTF
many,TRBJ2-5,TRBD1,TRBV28,TGTGCCAGCAGTTTGTCGGGACAGGGGTCAGAGACCCAATACTTC,CASSLSGQGSETQYF
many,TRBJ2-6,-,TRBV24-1,TGTGCCACCAGTGATTCCGGAGGGTATGGCGTCCTGACTTTC,CATSDSGGYGVLTF
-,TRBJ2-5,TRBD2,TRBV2,TGTGCCAGCATCGTACTAGCGGGCTTCGCGACCCAGTACTTC,CASIVLAGFATQYF
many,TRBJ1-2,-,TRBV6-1,TGTGCCAGCAGTGACCCCATACCTGGCAGCCATGGCTACACCTTC,CASSDPIPGSHGYTF
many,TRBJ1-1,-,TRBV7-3,TGTGCCAGCAGCCCCTGGGACGGGAAGAACACTGAAGCTTTCTTT,CASSPWDGKNTEAFF
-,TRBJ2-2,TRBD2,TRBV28,TGTGCCACCACAGCGGGGGCGAACACCGGGGAGCTGTTTTTT,CATTAGANTGELFF
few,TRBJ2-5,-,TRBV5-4,TGTGCCAGCAGCTTGTTGGGGCAGGTTAGGGAGACCCAGTACTTC,CASSLLGQVRETQYF
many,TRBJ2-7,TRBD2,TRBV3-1,TGTGCCAGCAGCCAGGGGAGGGAGCGGGGGGAGCAGTACTTC,CASSQGRERGEQYF
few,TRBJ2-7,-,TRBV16,TGTGCCTGCAGCCAAGACAGTCCCTACGAGCAGTACTTC,CACSQDSPYEQYF
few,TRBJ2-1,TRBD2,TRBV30,TGTGCCTGCACCTTCACTAGCGGGAGGATCAATGAGCAGTTCTTC,CACTFTSGRINEQFF
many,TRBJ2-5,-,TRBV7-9,TGTGCCAGCAGTCCTAAAGAGAGGGCTATCCAAGAGACCCAGTACTTC,CASSPKERAIQETQYF
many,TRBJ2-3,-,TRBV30,TGTGCCTGGGTAAGGGACACAGATACGCAGTATTTT,CAWVRDTDTQYF
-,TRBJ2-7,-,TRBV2,TGTGCCACCAGCCCTGGTACATACCCCTTCTACGAGCAGTACTTC,CATSPGTYPFYEQYF
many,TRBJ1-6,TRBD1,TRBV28,TGTGCCAGCAGTTTTCCCGGACAGGGAAGCTCCTATAATTCACCCCTCCACTTT,CASSFPGQGSSYNSPLHF
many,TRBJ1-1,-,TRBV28,TGTGCCAGCACCCCCGGGGCTGAAGCTTTCTTT,CASTPGAEAFF
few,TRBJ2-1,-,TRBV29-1,TGCAGCGTTGGGTTTTATAATGAGCAGTTCTTC,CSVGFYNEQFF